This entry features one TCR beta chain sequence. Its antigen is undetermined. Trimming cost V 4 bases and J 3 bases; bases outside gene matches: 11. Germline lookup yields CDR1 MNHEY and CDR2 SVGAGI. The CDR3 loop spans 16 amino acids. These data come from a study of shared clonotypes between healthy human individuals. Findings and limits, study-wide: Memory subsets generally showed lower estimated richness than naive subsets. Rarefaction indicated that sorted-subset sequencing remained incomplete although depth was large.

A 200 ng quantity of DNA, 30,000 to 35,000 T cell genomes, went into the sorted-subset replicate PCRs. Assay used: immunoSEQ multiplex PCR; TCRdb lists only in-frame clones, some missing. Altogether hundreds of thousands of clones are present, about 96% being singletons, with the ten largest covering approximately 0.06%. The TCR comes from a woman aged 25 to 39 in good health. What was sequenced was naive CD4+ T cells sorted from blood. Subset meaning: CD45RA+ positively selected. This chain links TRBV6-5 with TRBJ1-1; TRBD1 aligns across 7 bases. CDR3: CASSSPRQGADTEAFF. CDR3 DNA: TGTGCCAGCAGTTCCCCTAGACAGGGAGCGGACACTGAAGCTTTCTTT.